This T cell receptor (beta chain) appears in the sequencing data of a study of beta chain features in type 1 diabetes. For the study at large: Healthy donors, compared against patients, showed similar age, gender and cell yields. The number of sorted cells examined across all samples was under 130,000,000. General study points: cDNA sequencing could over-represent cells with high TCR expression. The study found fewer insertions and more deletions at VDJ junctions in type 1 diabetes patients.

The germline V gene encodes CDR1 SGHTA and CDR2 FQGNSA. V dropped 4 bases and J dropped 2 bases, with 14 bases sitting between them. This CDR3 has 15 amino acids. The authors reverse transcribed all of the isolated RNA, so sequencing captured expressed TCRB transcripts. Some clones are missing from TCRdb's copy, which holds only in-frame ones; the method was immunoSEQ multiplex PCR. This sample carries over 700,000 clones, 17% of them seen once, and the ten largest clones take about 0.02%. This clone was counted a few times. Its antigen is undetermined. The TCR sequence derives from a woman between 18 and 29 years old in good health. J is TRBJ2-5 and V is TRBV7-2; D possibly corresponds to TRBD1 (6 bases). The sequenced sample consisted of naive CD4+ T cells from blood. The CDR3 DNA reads TGTGCCAGCAGCTGGCGACAGGACCCTCAAGAGACCCAGTACTTC. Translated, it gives CASSWRQDPQETQYF.